This T cell receptor beta chain was recovered during a study of cytomegalovirus exposure and HLA in healthy donors. PCR used 60 Vbeta primers and 13 Jbeta primers. Libraries were prepared by immunoSEQ multiplex PCR; TCRdb keeps only in-frame clonotypes and omits some of them. This table holds over 100,000 clones, about 80% found once. Per germline, CDR1 SEHNR and CDR2 FQNEAQ (reference sequence). The CDR3 is 15 residues long. The rearrangement links TRBV7-9 to TRBJ1-4, with D perhaps matching TRBD1 (6 bases). The sequence came from a woman between 50 and 59 years old in good health and CMV-seropositive. Sequenced: PBMCs. The CDR3, as DNA: TGTTCCTCCGGCGGCAGGGGTTCAACTAATGAAAAACTGTTTTTT. Protein sequence: CSSGGRGSTNEKLFF.